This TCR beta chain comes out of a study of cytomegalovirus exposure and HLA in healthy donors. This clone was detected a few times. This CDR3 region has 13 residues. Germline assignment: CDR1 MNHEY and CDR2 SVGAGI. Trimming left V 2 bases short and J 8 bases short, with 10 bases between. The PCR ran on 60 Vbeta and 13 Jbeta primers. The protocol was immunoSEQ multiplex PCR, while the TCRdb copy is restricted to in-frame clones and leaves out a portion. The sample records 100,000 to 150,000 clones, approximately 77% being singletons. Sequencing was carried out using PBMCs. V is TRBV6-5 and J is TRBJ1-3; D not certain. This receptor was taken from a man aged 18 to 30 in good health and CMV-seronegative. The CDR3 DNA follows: TGTGCCAGCAGTTACGACCCTCGGGACACCATATATTTT. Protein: CASSYDPRDTIYF.